Included here is one TCR beta chain sequence, with context. This entry is derived from a study of blood T cells in healthy people across ages. The use of a sample-barcoded 5' primer and a J-beta primer mix characterized a second PCR of about 7 to 12 cycles. TCRdb analysed the 5' RACE reads with MiXCR anew, one entry per CDR3 protein. Found here are about 2 million distinct CDR3 sequences, about 50% of them singletons; the top ten hold approximately 2%. This CDR3 is built from 17 residues. Looked up from germline, CDR1 is LGHDT and CDR2 is YNNKEL (reference sequence). V lost 0 bases and J lost 1; bases outside the gene matches: 6.

The sample was blood. The receptor was derived from a woman aged 40 to 50 in good health. This chain joins TRBV3-1 and TRBJ1-5; 7 bases are a match to TRBD1. The CDR3 spells CASSQEEGGQSNQPQHF. CDR3 nucleotides: TGTGCCAGCAGCCAAGAAGAAGGGGGACAGAGCAATCAGCCCCAGCATTTT.